The 7 T cell receptor beta chains below come from one sample, sequenced in a study of blood T cell repertoires in COVID-19 (dated by TCRdb to the early 2020s). The library came from the immunoSEQ multiplex PCR assay. TCRdb took over this immuneACCESS table, retaining in-frame rearrangements with V and J assigned. Such tables are incomplete; in checked studies, under half of the missing clones stem from an unresolved V gene, and the remainder is unexplained. The sample data list about 14,000 clones, and roughly 80% of these were observed just once. Of the sample, 25% to 30% falls within the top ten clones. Input material: peripheral blood. Source of these receptors: a human donor in a cohort sampled during active COVID-19.

The J gene is TRBJ1-1, the V gene TRBV7-6; a weak D match, TRBD1 (6 bases). The germline V and J ends were trimmed by 4 bases and 8 bases, with 8 bases remaining between them. The CDR3 loop spans 11 amino acids. Germline V gives CDR1 SGHVS, CDR2 FNYEAQ. CDR3 sequence (DNA): TGTGCCAGCAGCTCAGGGGTCGAAGCTTTCTTT. Translated, it gives CASSSGVEAFF.

The rearrangement links TRBV2 to TRBJ2-5, with 11 bases lining up with TRBD1. The CDR3 contains 16 residues. Germline V gives CDR1 SNHLY, CDR2 FYNNEI. J lost 7 bases, V lost 6 bases, and 13 bases had no gene match. Written as DNA, the CDR3 is TGTGCCAGCAGCGCAATCAGGACAGGGGGCGAAGCGACCCAGTACTTC. Its protein is CASSAIRTGGEATQYF.

A single count supports this clone. The chain combines TRBV29-1 with TRBJ2-1; 9 positions agree with TRBD2. The CDR3 consists of 13 residues. The germline V gene encodes CDR1 SQVTM and CDR2 ANQGSEA. J was trimmed by 7 bases and V by 7 bases; bases with no gene match: 8. CDR3 DNA: TGCAGCGGTAATAGCGGGAGCAGGAATGAGCAGTTCTTC. Translated, it gives CSGNSGSRNEQFF.

As to this clone: This CDR3 is also generated by other DNA sequences in the sample. The chain joins TRBV27 to TRBJ2-5; 7 bases line up with TRBD2. The ends lost 2 bases at V and 2 bases at J; junction bases unmatched: 2. Germline CDR1 reads MNHEY; CDR2 reads SMNVEV (reference sequence). The CDR3 has 14 residues. The CDR3 here is CASSLGTTQETQYF. CDR3 DNA sequence: TGTGCCAGCAGTTTAGGGACTACGCAAGAGACCCAGTACTTC.

The chain combines TRBV6-5 with TRBJ2-1; TRBD2 aligns across 7 bases. J was trimmed by 1 base and V by 2 bases; bases with no gene match: 2. The CDR3 extends over 15 amino acids. Looked up from germline, CDR1 is MNHEY and CDR2 is SVGAGI. The CDR3 loop is CASSYKGGSYNEQFF. CDR3 sequence (DNA): TGTGCCAGCAGTTACAAGGGAGGGTCCTACAATGAGCAGTTCTTC.

This chain joins TRBV7-9 and TRBJ1-3, with 7 bases identical to TRBD1. The CDR3 is 16 residues long. Trimming took 2 bases from V and 0 from J; bases not matched to a gene: 4. Looked up from germline, CDR1 is SEHNR and CDR2 is FQNEAQ (reference sequence). The CDR3 spells CASSLPGQSSGNTIYF. CDR3 nucleotides: TGTGCCAGCAGCTTACCGGGACAGAGCTCTGGAAACACCATATATTTT. Variable domain in full (rest from reference TRBV7-9 and TRBJ1-3): DTGVSQNPRHKITKRGQNVTFRCDPISEHNRLYWYRQTLGQGPEFLTYFQNEAQLEKSRLLSDRFSAERPKGSFSTLEIQRTEQGDSAMYLCASSLPGQSSGNTIYFGEGSWLTVV.

The chain links TRBV19 to TRBJ2-7; the match to TRBD2 covers 7 bases. This CDR3 has 14 amino acids. CDR1 is LNHDA and CDR2 is SQIVND in the germline V gene (reference sequence). V lost 3 bases and J lost 6; bases outside the gene matches: 8. CDR3 in DNA: TGTGCCAGTAGTATTCGAAGGGAGGGCCCCGAGCAGTACTTC. This gives the protein CASSIRREGPEQYF.